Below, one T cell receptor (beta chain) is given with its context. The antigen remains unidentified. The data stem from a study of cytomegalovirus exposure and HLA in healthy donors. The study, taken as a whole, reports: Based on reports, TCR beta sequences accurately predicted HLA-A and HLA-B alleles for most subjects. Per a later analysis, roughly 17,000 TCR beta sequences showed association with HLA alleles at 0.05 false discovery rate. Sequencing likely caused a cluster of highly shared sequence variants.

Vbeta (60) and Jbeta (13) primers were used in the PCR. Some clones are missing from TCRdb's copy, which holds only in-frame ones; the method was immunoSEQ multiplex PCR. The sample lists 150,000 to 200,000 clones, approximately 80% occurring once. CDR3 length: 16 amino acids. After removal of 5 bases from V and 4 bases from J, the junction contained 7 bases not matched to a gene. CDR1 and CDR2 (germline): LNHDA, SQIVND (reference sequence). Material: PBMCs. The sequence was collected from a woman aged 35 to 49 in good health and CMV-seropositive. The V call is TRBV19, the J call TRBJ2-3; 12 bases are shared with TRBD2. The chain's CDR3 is CASSVTSGGSADTQYF. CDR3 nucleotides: TGTGCCAGTAGTGTGACTAGCGGGGGATCAGCAGATACGCAGTATTTT.